Sequencing of this T cell receptor beta chain was carried out in a study of blood T cell repertoires in COVID-19. Original methodology: For nucleated cells, counts were estimated from reference gene primer amplification. Sequencing used immunoSEQ multiplex PCR; TCRdb keeps in-frame clones, though not all of them. V and J calls and clone size are copied from that table; D and trimming were computed from the DNA. The sample has around 310,000 clones; about 90% are singletons. The CDR3 runs to 15 residues. Germline V lookup: CDR1 MDHEN, CDR2 SYDVKM. Trimming took 5 bases from V and 6 from J; bases not matched to a gene: 12. A Seattle source enrolled patients during active infection and followed them longitudinally.

The sample was peripheral blood. This sequence joins TRBV28 and TRBJ2-7; 8 bases match TRBD1. This TCR was recovered from a woman aged 40 to 49 with COVID-19, enrolled during active disease. The CDR3 reads CASSPTDRVGGEQYF. The CDR3 nucleotides read TGTGCCAGCAGTCCTACGGACAGGGTAGGGGGCGAGCAGTACTTC.